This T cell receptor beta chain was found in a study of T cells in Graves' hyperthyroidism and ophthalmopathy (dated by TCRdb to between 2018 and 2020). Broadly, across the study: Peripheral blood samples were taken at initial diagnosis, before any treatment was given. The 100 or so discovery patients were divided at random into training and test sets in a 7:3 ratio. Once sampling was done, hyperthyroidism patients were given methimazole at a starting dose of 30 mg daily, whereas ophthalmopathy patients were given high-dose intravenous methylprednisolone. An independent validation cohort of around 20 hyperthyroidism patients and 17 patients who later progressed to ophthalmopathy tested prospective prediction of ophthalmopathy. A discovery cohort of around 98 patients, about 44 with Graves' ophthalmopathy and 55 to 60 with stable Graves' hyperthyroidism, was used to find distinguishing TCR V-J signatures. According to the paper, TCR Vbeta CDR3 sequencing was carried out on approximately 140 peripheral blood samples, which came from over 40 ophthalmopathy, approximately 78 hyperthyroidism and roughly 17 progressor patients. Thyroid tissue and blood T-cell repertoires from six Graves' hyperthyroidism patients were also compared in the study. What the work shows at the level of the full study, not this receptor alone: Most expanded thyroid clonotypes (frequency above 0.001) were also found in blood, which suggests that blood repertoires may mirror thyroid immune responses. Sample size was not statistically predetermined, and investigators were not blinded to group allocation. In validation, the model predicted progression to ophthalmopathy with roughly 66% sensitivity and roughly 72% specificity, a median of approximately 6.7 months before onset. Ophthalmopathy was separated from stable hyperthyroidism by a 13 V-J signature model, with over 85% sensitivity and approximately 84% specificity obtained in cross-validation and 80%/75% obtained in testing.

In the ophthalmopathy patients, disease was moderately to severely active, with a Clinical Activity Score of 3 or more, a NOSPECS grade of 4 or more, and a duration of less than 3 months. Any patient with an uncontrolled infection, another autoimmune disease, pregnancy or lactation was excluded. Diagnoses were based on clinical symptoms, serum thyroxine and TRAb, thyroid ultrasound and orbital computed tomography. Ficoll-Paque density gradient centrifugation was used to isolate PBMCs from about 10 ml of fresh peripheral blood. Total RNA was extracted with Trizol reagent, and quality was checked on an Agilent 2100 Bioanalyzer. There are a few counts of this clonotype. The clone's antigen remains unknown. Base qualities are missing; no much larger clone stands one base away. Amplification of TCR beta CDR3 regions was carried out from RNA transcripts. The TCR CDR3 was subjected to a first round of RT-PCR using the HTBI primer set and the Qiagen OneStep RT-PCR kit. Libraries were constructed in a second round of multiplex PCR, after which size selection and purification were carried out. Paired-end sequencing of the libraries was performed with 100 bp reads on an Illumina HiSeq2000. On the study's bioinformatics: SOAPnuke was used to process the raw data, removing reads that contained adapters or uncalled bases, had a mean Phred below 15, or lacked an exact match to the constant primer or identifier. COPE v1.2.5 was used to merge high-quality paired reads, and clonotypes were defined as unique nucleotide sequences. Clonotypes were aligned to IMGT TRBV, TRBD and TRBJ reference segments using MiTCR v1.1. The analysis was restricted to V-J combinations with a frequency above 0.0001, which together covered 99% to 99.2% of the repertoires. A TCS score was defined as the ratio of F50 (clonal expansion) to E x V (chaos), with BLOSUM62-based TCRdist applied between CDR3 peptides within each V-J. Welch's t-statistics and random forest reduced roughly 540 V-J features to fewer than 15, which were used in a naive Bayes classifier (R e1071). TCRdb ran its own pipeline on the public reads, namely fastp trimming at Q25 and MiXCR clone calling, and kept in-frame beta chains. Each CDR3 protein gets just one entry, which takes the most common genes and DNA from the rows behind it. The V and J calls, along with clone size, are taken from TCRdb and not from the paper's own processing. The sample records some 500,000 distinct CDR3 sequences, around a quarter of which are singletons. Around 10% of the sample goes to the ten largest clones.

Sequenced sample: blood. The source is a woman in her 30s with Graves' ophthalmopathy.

The DNA is TGTGCCAGTAGTATTCATCTCTCTGGGGCCAACGTCCTGACTTTC. Its translation is CASSIHLSGANVLTF. Here the chain combines TRBV19 and TRBJ2-6, with no confident D gene call. According to the germline V gene (reference sequence), CDR1 reads LNHDA and CDR2 reads SQIVND. The CDR3, cysteine through phenylalanine, is 15 amino acids long. Of all the DNA, just the CDR3 is kept, 45 bases in frame from base 1. V loses 3 bases, J loses 0 bases, and the germline ends lie 6 bases apart. Joined to the reference TRBV19 and TRBJ2-6 proteins, this CDR3 gives the full variable domain: DGGITQSPKYLFRKEGQNVTLSCEQNLNHDAMYWYRQDPGQGLRLIYYSQIVNDFQKGDIAEGYSVSREKKESFPLTVTSAQKNPTAFYLCASSIHLSGANVLTFGAGSRLTVL.